This TCR beta chain was sequenced during a study of beta chain features in type 1 diabetes. Across the study: No patient-donor differences in age, gender, total cells or subset yield.

The CDR3 consists of 11 residues. V lost 6 bases and J lost 10, with 15 bases in between. The V gene's germline CDR1 is DFQATT and CDR2 SNEGSKA (reference sequence). Notes on the study in general: Type 1 diabetes patients had TCRB CDR3s that were shorter (moderately but significantly so) in all four CD4+ subsets.

Expressed TCRB transcripts were sequenced because the isolated RNA had all been reverse transcribed beforehand. Using immunoSEQ multiplex PCR, the repertoire was profiled, and TCRdb retains in-frame clones only, with some absent. The table has around 110,000 clones, 15% to 20% seen once. CD45RO/CCR7/CD25/CD127/CD95/CD27 staining was used to isolate CD4+ naive, central memory, regulatory and stem cell-like memory cells by sorting. Remarks on this clone: Its antigen is not identified.

This receptor was identified in a man aged 25-45 years with type 1 diabetes. Sample: central memory CD4+ T cells from blood. The V gene is TRBV20-1, the J gene TRBJ1-1, with unresolved D. CDR3 in DNA: TGCAGTGCCACCGGTAGGCGGGTAGCTTTCTTT. This translates into CSATGRRVAFF.